One sample yielded the 23 T cell receptor beta chains listed below, sequenced in a study of brain T cells in children with intractable seizures. Clones were read by immunoSEQ multiplex PCR, and TCRdb kept only the in-frame ones, dropping some. The sample yields under 400,000 clones, 85% to 95% seen once. Time point reported: blood from clinic visit 5 months post-surgery; TSC patient then seizure free. Material: peripheral blood, obtained roughly 5 months after surgery. Source of these receptors: a boy younger than two with tuberous sclerosis and intractable seizures.

The chain is built from TRBV14 and TRBJ1-3; D is undetermined. Germline CDR1 reads SGHDN; CDR2 reads FVKESK. V was pared by 3 bases and J by 3 bases, with 6 bases between. The CDR3 has 13 amino acids. Written as DNA, the CDR3 is TGTGCCAGCAGCCATGCAGGTGGAAACACCATATATTTT. Its protein product is CASSHAGGNTIYF.

The CDR3 sequence: CASSLLAGARGYEQYF. CDR3 nucleotide sequence: TGTGCCAGCAGCTTACTAGCGGGGGCCAGGGGCTACGAGCAGTACTTC. This rearrangement joins TRBV7-2 to TRBJ2-7; TRBD2 matches 10 bases. The germline V gene has CDR1 SGHTA and CDR2 FQGNSA. V trimming: 2 bases; J trimming: 3 bases; junction bases outside the gene matches: 7. The CDR3 has 16 amino acids.

The chain carries TRBV28 and TRBJ2-5, with TRBD1 identical over 8 bases. Germline lookup yields CDR1 MDHEN and CDR2 SYDVKM. The V gene end was trimmed by 5 bases and the J gene end by 2 bases; junction bases not matched to a gene: 16. This CDR3 has 18 amino acids. The CDR3 sequence: CASSPPNAGGAGQETQYF. CDR3 DNA sequence: TGTGCCAGCAGTCCTCCTAATGCAGGGGGCGCGGGGCAAGAGACCCAGTACTTC.

The chain recombines TRBV6-2 or TRBV6-3 with TRBJ1-2; perhaps TRBD1 as D (5 bases). Germline V CDR1 and CDR2: MNHEY, SVGEGT. V was cut by 0 bases and J by 8 bases, with 19 bases left in between. The CDR3 is 16 amino acids. CDR3 coding DNA: TGTGCCAGCAGTTACTCACCACGACAGCTTGCTACGGGCTACACCTTC. Protein: CASSYSPRQLATGYTF.

The chain couples TRBV29-1 to TRBJ1-1; D is uncertain. There are 12 residues in the CDR3. CDR1 and CDR2 (germline): SQVTM, ANQGSEA. The V end was cut by 4 bases, the J end by 1 base, with 7 bases between. The CDR3 sequence: CSVGPGNTEAFF. The CDR3 nucleotides are TGCAGCGTTGGACCGGGGAACACTGAAGCTTTCTTT.

This chain joins TRBV4-1 and TRBJ2-7; TRBD1 might be the D (5 bases). This CDR3 region has 15 residues. The V end was cut by 4 bases, the J end by 5 bases, with 18 bases between. CDR1 is MGHRA and CDR2 is YSYEKL in the germline V gene. CDR3 DNA: TGCGCCAGCAGCCTAGGACCTCAGGGATTTAACGAGCAGTACTTC. Translated: CASSLGPQGFNEQYF.

The V gene is TRBV10-3, the J gene TRBJ1-5, with D maybe TRBD1 (5 bases). Germline V lookup: CDR1 ENHRY, CDR2 SYGVKD. V was cut by 3 bases and J by 0 bases, with 12 bases left in between. The CDR3 length is 16 residues. CDR3 nucleotide sequence: TGTGCCATCAGTGATAAGGGGCGGGATAGCAATCAGCCCCAGCATTTT. It encodes CAISDKGRDSNQPQHF.

The CDR3 DNA follows: TGTGCCAGCAAGACAGAAGGCTATAATTCACCCCTCCACTTT. It translates to CASKTEGYNSPLHF. This sequence joins TRBV6-5 and TRBJ1-6; perhaps TRBD1 as D (5 bases). V dropped 7 bases and J dropped 3 bases, with 10 bases sitting between them. The CDR3 has 14 amino acids. The germline V gene has CDR1 MNHEY and CDR2 SVGAGI.

The rearrangement joins TRBV29-1 to TRBJ1-1; D remains unclear. Germline CDR1 and CDR2: SQVTM and ANQGSEA. Trimming pared 6 bases from V and 5 bases from J, leaving 13 bases between. The CDR3 spans 12 residues. The CDR3 coding sequence is TGCAGCGTGTCCCGGCGTCCGACTGAAGCTTTCTTT. Amino acids: CSVSRRPTEAFF.

The chain couples TRBV6-5 to TRBJ2-1; the match to TRBD1 covers 10 bases. The ends lost 4 bases at V and 4 bases at J; junction bases unmatched: 4. The germline V gene encodes CDR1 MNHEY and CDR2 SVGAGI. The CDR3 has 15 amino acids. This CDR3 is CASSFGTGVYNEQFF. CDR3 nucleotides: TGTGCCAGCAGTTTCGGGACAGGGGTGTACAATGAGCAGTTCTTC.

The rearrangement joins TRBV13 to TRBJ2-7; tentative D call: TRBD1 (6 bases). V was cut by 0 bases and J by 3 bases, with 9 bases left in between. The CDR3 is 14 residues long. Germline CDR1 reads PRHDT; CDR2 reads FYEKMQ (reference sequence). The CDR3 coding sequence is TGTGCCAGCAGCTTAGGCAGGGGCGGCTACGAGCAGTACTTC. This sequence encodes CASSLGRGGYEQYF. Supplemented by reference TRBV13 and TRBJ2-7, the full variable domain reads AAGVIQSPRHLIKEKRETATLKCYPIPRHDTVYWYQQGPGQDPQFLISFYEKMQSDKGSIPDRFSAQQFSDYHSELNMSSLELGDSALYFCASSLGRGGYEQYFGPGTRLTVT.

The chain carries TRBV29-1 and TRBJ2-7, with 9 bases aligning to TRBD2. This CDR3 has 15 residues. Trimming removed 0 bases from V and 1 base from J; junction bases left unmatched: 4. Germline V CDR1 and CDR2: SQVTM, ANQGSEA. The CDR3 DNA is TGCAGCGTTGAAGATCCGGGACTAGCATCCTACGAGCAGTACTTC. This gives the protein CSVEDPGLASYEQYF.

The chain combines TRBV6-5 with TRBJ1-2; D is perhaps TRBD1 (5 bases). CDR1 and CDR2 (germline): MNHEY, SVGAGI. The V gene lost 2 bases and the J gene lost 7 bases, with 14 bases spanning the gap. The CDR3 covers 14 residues. CDR3 loop: CASSYVKGIGGYTF. CDR3 nucleotides: TGTGCCAGCAGTTACGTCAAGGGGATCGGTGGCTACACCTTC.

This sequence joins TRBV10-2 and TRBJ2-1; no firm D call. The CDR3 extends over 11 amino acids. CDR1 and CDR2 (germline): WSHSY, SAAADI. V gave up 3 bases and J gave up 6 bases, with 3 bases separating them. The CDR3 loop reads CASSDFNEQFF. CDR3 coding DNA: TGCGCCAGCAGTGATTTCAATGAGCAGTTCTTC.

This chain joins TRBV3-1 (or the pseudogene TRBV3-2) and TRBJ1-2; D not resolved. V shed 2 bases and J shed 6 bases, with 10 bases lying between them. The CDR3 spans 13 residues. Germline lookup yields CDR1 LGHDT and CDR2 YNNKEL (reference sequence). CDR3 DNA sequence: TGTGCCAGCAGCCAACAGGCTGCCCATGGCTACACCTTC. Encoded protein: CASSQQAAHGYTF.

This clone was picked up one time. The CDR3 sequence is CASSLASSYEQYF. DNA for the CDR3: TGTGCCAGCAGCTTAGCTAGCTCCTACGAGCAGTACTTC. The V gene is TRBV7-2, the J gene TRBJ2-7; unclear D gene. The CDR3 covers 13 residues. CDR1 SGHTA and CDR2 FQGNSA come from the germline V gene. V lost 0 bases, J lost 0 bases, and 3 bases lay in between.

The chain combines TRBV3-1 (or the pseudogene TRBV3-2) with TRBJ1-4; D is possibly TRBD1 (5 bases). The V gene lost 3 bases and the J gene lost 0 bases, with 11 bases spanning the gap. In germline, CDR1 is LGHDT, CDR2 YNNKEL (reference sequence). This CDR3 is 16 amino acids long. The CDR3 bases are TGTGCCAGCAGCCACCGCAGGGTTACAACTAATGAAAAACTGTTTTTT. Its protein is CASSHRRVTTNEKLFF.

The count of this clone is one. The chain recombines TRBV6-5 with TRBJ1-2, with D tentatively TRBD1 (5 bases). V gave up 7 bases and J gave up 4 bases, with 10 bases separating them. Germline CDR1 MNHEY, CDR2 SVGAGI. This CDR3 has 12 amino acids. The CDR3 nucleotides read TGTGCCAGCACTCGGGGGGGCTATGGCTACACCTTC. This codes for CASTRGGYGYTF.

This clone was recorded only once. The gene calls are TRBV10-3 and TRBJ2-3, with D possibly being TRBD2 (6 bases). V was cut by 6 bases and J by 3 bases, with 16 bases left in between. The V gene's germline CDR1 is ENHRY and CDR2 SYGVKD. CDR3 size: 15 residues. CDR3 region: CAISGRIRTTDTQYF. CDR3 nucleotide sequence: TGTGCCATCAGCGGGAGAATTCGAACTACAGATACGCAGTATTTT.

A single count supports this clone. V and J are TRBV20-1 and TRBJ2-5; D is ambiguous. CDR3 length equals 13 residues. Germline lookup yields CDR1 DFQATT and CDR2 SNEGSKA (reference sequence). V was cut by 3 bases and J by 9 bases, with 17 bases left in between. The CDR3 region has the DNA TGCAGTGCTAGTCGGCAGGAATCTGGGGCCCAGTACTTC. As protein: CSASRQESGAQYF.

This clone occurred a few times. The chain is built from TRBV7-9 and TRBJ1-1; the D is unclear. The CDR3 is 15 residues long. V lost 1 base and J lost 5, with 14 bases in between. Germline values: CDR1 SEHNR, CDR2 FQNEAQ (reference sequence). The DNA of the CDR3 is TGTGCCAGCAGCTTAGGTCCAGGAGTTGGAACTGAAGCTTTCTTT. It specifies CASSLGPGVGTEAFF.

The V gene is TRBV7-3, the J gene TRBJ2-1, with 7 bases aligning to TRBD2. The J segment lost 0 bases and the V segment lost 2 bases, leaving 4 bases of the junction unmatched. This CDR3 contains 16 residues. CDR1 and CDR2 (germline): SGHTA, FQGTGA. Here the CDR3 reads CASSLDGGSSYNEQFF. CDR3 bases: TGTGCCAGCAGCTTAGACGGCGGGAGCTCCTACAATGAGCAGTTCTTC.

The rearrangement links TRBV24-1 to TRBJ1-1; D is unresolved. The CDR3 length is 12 residues. CDR1 and CDR2 from the germline V gene are KGHDR and SFDVKD. Trimming removed 6 bases from V and 2 bases from J, with 6 bases in between. DNA of the CDR3: TGTGCCACCAGTCAGTACAACACTGAAGCTTTCTTT. Translated, it gives CATSQYNTEAFF.